The 18 T cell receptor beta chains in this list originate from one sample, sequenced in a study of glioma-infiltrating T cells. Using RNA template, CDR3s of TCR alpha and beta were amplified with iRepertoire arm-PCR. TCRdb processed the multiplex PCR reads anew with MiXCR; each CDR3 protein has one entry. The sample shows around 120,000 distinct CDR3 sequences, 24% of them seen only once. Sequences were obtained from glioma tissue, nonneoplastic brain tissue, or PBMCs (not recorded which). These receptors were collected from a human donor with low-grade glioma or glioblastoma, undergoing nonglioma brain surgery, or in good health (not recorded which).

The table lists this clonotype with many counts. The chain has TRBV6-1 and TRBJ2-3, with D uncertain. This CDR3 comprises 11 residues. Germline V gene lookup returns CDR1 MNHNS and CDR2 SASEGT. V was clipped by 7 bases and J by 0 bases, with 2 bases between them. The CDR3 DNA reads as TGTGCCAGCACTAGCACAGATACGCAGTATTTT. Translation: CASTSTDTQYF.

This clonotype came up a few times. This chain joins TRBV4-2 and TRBJ2-1, with 9 bases that match TRBD1. The V segment lost 0 bases and the J segment 8 bases; nucleotides outside the gene matches: 5. Germline V gene sequence: CDR1 LGHNA, CDR2 YNFKEQ. There are 15 residues in the CDR3. In DNA, the CDR3 is TGTGCCAGCAGCCAAGATTGGGGACAGGGATATGAGCAGTTCTTC. It codes for CASSQDWGQGYEQFF.

This clonotype was observed a handful of times. The genes are TRBV7-3 and TRBJ1-5; D perhaps matches TRBD1 (5 bases). V lost 2 bases and J 9 bases, leaving 11 bases between the germline ends. Germline assignment: CDR1 SGHTA and CDR2 FQGTGA. There are 13 residues in the CDR3. The CDR3 nucleotides are TGTGCCAGCAGCTTAGAAGGGCAGGGGCCCCAGCATTTT. Protein product: CASSLEGQGPQHF.

This clonotype was seen repeatedly, ten times or more. The chain combines TRBV20-1 with TRBJ1-6, with 9 bases that match TRBD1. The CDR3 is made up of 16 amino acids. Trimming at V came to 2 bases and at J to 8 bases, leaving 10 bases not matched to a gene. Germline V CDR1 and CDR2: DFQATT, SNEGSKA (reference sequence). CDR3 coding DNA: TGCAGTGCTAGACGGTACAGGGGGCTTAAGGATTCACCCCTCCACTTT. This codes for CSARRYRGLKDSPLHF.

This clonotype was recorded a few times. This chain links TRBV7-2 with TRBJ2-3; 14 positions agree with TRBD2. This CDR3 is 17 amino acids long. The V and J ends lost 1 base and 2 bases, in that order; junction bases with no gene match: 2. The germline gives CDR1 SGHTA, CDR2 FQGNSA. For the CDR3, the DNA is TGTGCCAGCAGCTTAGGACTAGCGGGGGGGCTCACAGATACGCAGTATTTT. This translates into CASSLGLAGGLTDTQYF.

The sample holds a few counts of this clonotype. The chain combines TRBV4-2 with TRBJ2-2; D gene uncertain. The V gene's germline CDR1 is LGHNA and CDR2 YNFKEQ. The CDR3 runs 12 residues. Trimming removed 2 bases from V and 2 bases from J, with 0 bases in between. The CDR3 DNA is TGTGCCAGCAGCCAAAACACCGGGGAGCTGTTTTTT. Protein sequence: CASSQNTGELFF.

This clonotype was detected a few times. V and J are TRBV28 and TRBJ2-2, with a tentative D call TRBD1 (6 bases). This CDR3 contains 18 residues. With 1 base removed from V and 1 base from J, the gap between germline ends came to 16 bases. In germline, CDR1 is MDHEN, CDR2 SYDVKM. The CDR3 sequence is CASSLYTGRRKNTGELFF. In DNA, the CDR3 is TGTGCCAGCAGTTTATATACAGGGCGGAGGAAGAACACCGGGGAGCTGTTTTTT. The entire variable domain, with the rest obtained from reference TRBV28 and TRBJ2-2, is as follows: DVKVTQSSRYLVKRTGEKVFLECVQDMDHENMFWYRQDPGLGLRLIYFSYDVKMKEKGDIPEGYSVSREKKERFSLILESASTNQTSMYLCASSLYTGRRKNTGELFFGEGSRLTVL.

This clonotype was counted between two and nine times. This chain joins TRBV20-1 and TRBJ1-2; the match to TRBD1 covers 7 bases. The V gene end was trimmed by 6 bases and the J gene end by 2 bases; junction bases not matched to a gene: 6. This CDR3 spans 13 amino acids. CDR1 DFQATT and CDR2 SNEGSKA come from the germline V gene (reference sequence). The CDR3 DNA is TGCAGTGCATCGGGACAGCGGAACTATGGCTACACCTTC. Translating gives CSASGQRNYGYTF.

Of note for this clonotype: One junction end does not reproduce the germline sequence, and a read error may be involved. This chain uses TRBV15 with TRBJ2-4; a possible D gene is TRBD2 (5 bases). Looked up from germline, CDR1 is LNHNV and CDR2 is YYDKDF (reference sequence). There are 16 residues in the CDR3. The CDR3 nucleotides are TGTGCCACCAGCAGATCTGGGGATCTAGCCAAGAACATTCAGTACTTC. Translating it yields CATSRSGDLAKNIQYF.

V is TRBV7-9 and J is TRBJ1-2, with a possible D match to TRBD1 (5 bases). Between the trimmed V and J ends, which lost 8 bases and 5 bases, there was a span of 21 bases. Germline V lookup: CDR1 SEHNR, CDR2 FQNEAQ (reference sequence). The CDR3 length is 15 residues. This chain's CDR3 is CASGASNPGLYGYTF. CDR3 coding DNA: TGTGCCAGCGGGGCCTCAAATCCGGGACTGTATGGCTACACCTTC.

This clonotype was detected ten times or more. The chain combines TRBV7-9 with TRBJ2-5; D perhaps matches TRBD2 (5 bases). V lost 6 bases, J lost 5 bases, and 16 bases lay in between. This CDR3 has 14 amino acids. Germline V lookup: CDR1 SEHNR, CDR2 FQNEAQ (reference sequence). CDR3 in amino acids: CASRVSPPGETQYF. The CDR3 region has the DNA TGTGCCAGCAGGGTTTCACCCCCGGGGGAGACCCAGTACTTC.

This clonotype was picked up a small number of times. The chain couples TRBV6-1 to TRBJ2-2, with D possibly matching TRBD2 (5 bases). Deletions cut 7 bases from V and 1 base from J, with 13 bases between. Germline V gives CDR1 MNHNS, CDR2 SASEGT. The CDR3 contains 15 residues. The CDR3 region has the DNA TGTGCCAGCACCATTGGACTGATGAACACCGGGGAGCTGTTTTTT. The encoded protein is CASTIGLMNTGELFF.

The chain carries TRBV2 and TRBJ1-2; 7 bases line up with TRBD1. There are 14 residues in the CDR3. Losses at the gene ends were 6 bases for V and 7 bases for J; bases not matched to a gene: 11. Germline CDR1 reads SNHLY; CDR2 reads FYNNEI. CDR3 sequence: CASSERQGTTGYTF. CDR3 nucleotide sequence: TGTGCCAGCAGCGAAAGACAGGGCACGACTGGCTACACCTTC.

This clonotype was seen ten or more times. CDR3 sequence: CSASRAGASVGYNEQFF. DNA for the CDR3: TGCAGTGCTAGTCGCGCGGGGGCCTCGGTGGGCTACAATGAGCAGTTCTTC. This sequence joins TRBV20-1 and TRBJ2-1; maybe TRBD2 (7 bases). The CDR3 is 17 residues long. CDR1 is DFQATT, CDR2 SNEGSKA, per germline (reference sequence). The V end lost 3 bases, the J end lost 3 bases, and 21 bases lay between the germline ends.

J is TRBJ2-1 and V is TRBV28; no clear D gene. V lost 3 bases and J lost 8, with 5 bases in between. This CDR3 has 11 amino acids. CDR1 MDHEN and CDR2 SYDVKM come from the germline V gene. CDR3 sequence: CASSLVDEQFF. For the CDR3, the DNA is TGTGCCAGCAGTTTGGTGGATGAGCAGTTCTTC.

This clonotype came up a few times. The rearrangement links TRBV7-3 to TRBJ1-2; 10 nucleotides match TRBD1. Germline CDR1 is SGHTA and CDR2 is FQGTGA. V trimming: 3 bases; J trimming: 7 bases; junction bases outside the gene matches: 5. This CDR3 contains 14 residues. CDR3: CASSFGDRGSGYTF. The CDR3 DNA sequence: TGTGCCAGCAGCTTCGGGGACAGGGGTAGTGGCTACACCTTC.

The rearrangement links TRBV7-9 to TRBJ2-5, with 8 bases that match TRBD1. The V gene end was trimmed by 1 base and the J gene end by 2 bases; junction bases not matched to a gene: 6. This CDR3 is 16 amino acids long. CDR1 is SEHNR and CDR2 is FQNEAQ in the germline V gene (reference sequence). This CDR3 reads CASSLGTGNRQETQYF. As DNA, the CDR3 is TGTGCCAGCAGCTTAGGGACAGGGAACCGACAAGAGACCCAGTACTTC. Complete variable domain (other parts from reference TRBV7-9 and TRBJ2-5): DTGVSQNPRHKITKRGQNVTFRCDPISEHNRLYWYRQTLGQGPEFLTYFQNEAQLEKSRLLSDRFSAERPKGSFSTLEIQRTEQGDSAMYLCASSLGTGNRQETQYFGPGTRLLVL.

On this clonotype itself: This may be a read error: a much more frequent sequence differs by one nucleotide. The CDR3 loop is CASSYRDSMSTEAFF. DNA of the CDR3: TGTGCCAGCAGTTATCGCGACAGTATGAGCACTGAAGCTTTCTTT. This rearrangement joins TRBV6-1 to TRBJ1-1; D perhaps matches TRBD1 (5 bases). In germline, CDR1 is MNHNS, CDR2 SASEGT. The CDR3 runs to 15 residues. V lost 5 bases to trimming and J lost 4 bases, with 17 bases between them.